This entry is about one T cell receptor beta chain. Attached unique molecular identifiers marked individual cDNA molecules. Each CDR3 protein gets one entry after TCRdb re-called the 5' RACE reads with MiXCR. The sample consists of fewer than 75,000 distinct CDR3 sequences, around 20% of them appearing once. This sample stems from a study of early T cells in non-severe SARS-CoV-2 infection. Germline V gene lookup returns CDR1 SQVTM and CDR2 ANQGSEA. V lost 7 bases and J 1 base, leaving 10 bases between the germline ends. This CDR3 comprises 12 residues. The specimen comprised whole blood, sampled at baseline. The TCR comes from an adult who was a healthcare worker with PCR-confirmed SARS-CoV-2 infection or an uninfected control (not recorded which). The gene calls are TRBV29-1 and TRBJ1-2; D gene uncertain. The CDR3 loop is CSAQTGNYGYTF. CDR3 DNA sequence: TGCAGCGCCCAGACCGGTAACTATGGCTACACCTTC.